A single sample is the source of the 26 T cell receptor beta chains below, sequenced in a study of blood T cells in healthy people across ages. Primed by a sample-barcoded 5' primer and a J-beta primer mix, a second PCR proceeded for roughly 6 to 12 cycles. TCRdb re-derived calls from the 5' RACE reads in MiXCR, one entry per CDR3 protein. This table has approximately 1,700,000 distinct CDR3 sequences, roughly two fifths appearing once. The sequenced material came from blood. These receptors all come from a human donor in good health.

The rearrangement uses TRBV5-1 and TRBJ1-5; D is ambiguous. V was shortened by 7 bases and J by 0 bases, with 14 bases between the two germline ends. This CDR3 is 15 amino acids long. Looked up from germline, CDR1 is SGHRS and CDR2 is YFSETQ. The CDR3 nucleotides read TGCGCCAGCTCGGTCGGGGAACGTAGCAATCAGCCCCAGCATTTT. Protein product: CASSVGERSNQPQHF.

The CDR3 nucleotides are TGTGCCAGCGCGGGGCCCCGAGAGACCCAGTACTTC. Translating gives CASAGPRETQYF. The gene calls are TRBV7-9 and TRBJ2-5; possible D gene TRBD2, 6 bases. CDR3 size: 12 residues. The V gene lost 8 bases and the J gene lost 4 bases, with 11 bases spanning the gap. From germline, CDR1 is SEHNR and CDR2 FQNEAQ (reference sequence).

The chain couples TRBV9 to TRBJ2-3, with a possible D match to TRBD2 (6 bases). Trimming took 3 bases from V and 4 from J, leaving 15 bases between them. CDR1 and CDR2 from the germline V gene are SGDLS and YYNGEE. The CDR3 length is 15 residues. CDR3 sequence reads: CASSGLARYSDTQYF. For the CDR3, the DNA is TGTGCCAGCAGCGGGCTAGCGAGATACTCAGATACGCAGTATTTT.

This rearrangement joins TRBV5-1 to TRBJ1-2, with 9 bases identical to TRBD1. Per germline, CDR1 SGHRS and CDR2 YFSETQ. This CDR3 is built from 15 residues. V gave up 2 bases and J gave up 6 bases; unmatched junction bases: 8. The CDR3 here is CASSFNRGPRDGYTF. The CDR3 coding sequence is TGCGCCAGCAGCTTTAACAGGGGGCCTAGGGATGGCTACACCTTC.

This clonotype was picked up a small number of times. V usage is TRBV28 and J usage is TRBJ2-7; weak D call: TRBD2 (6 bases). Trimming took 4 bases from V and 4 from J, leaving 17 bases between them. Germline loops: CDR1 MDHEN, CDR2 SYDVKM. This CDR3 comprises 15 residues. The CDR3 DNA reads TGTGCCAGCAGTTACTCCTTAGGGGCGGGGTACGAGCAGTACTTC. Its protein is CASSYSLGAGYEQYF.

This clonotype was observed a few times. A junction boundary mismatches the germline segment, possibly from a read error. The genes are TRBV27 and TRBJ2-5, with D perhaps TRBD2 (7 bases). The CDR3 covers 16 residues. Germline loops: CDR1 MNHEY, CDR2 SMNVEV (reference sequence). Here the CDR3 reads CASSSQRGGYQGTQYF. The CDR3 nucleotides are TGTGCCAGCAGTTCTCAGCGCGGGGGCTACCAAGGGACCCAGTACTTC.

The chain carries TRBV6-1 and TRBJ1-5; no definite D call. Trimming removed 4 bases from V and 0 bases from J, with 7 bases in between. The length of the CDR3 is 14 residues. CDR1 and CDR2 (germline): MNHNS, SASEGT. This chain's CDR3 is CASSGSYSNQPQHF. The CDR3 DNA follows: TGTGCCAGCAGTGGGTCGTATAGCAATCAGCCCCAGCATTTT.

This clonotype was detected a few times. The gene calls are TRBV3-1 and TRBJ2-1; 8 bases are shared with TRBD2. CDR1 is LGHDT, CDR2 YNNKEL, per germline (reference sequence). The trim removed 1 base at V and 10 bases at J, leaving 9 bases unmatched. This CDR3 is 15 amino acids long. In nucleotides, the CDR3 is TGTGCCAGCAGCCAAGGAGGGGCGGGGGGCGAAGAGCAGTTCTTC. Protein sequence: CASSQGGAGGEEQFF.

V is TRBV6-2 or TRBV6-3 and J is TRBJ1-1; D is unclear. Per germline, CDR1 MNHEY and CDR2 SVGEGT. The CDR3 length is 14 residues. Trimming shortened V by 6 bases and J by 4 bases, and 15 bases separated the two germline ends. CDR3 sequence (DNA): TGTGCCAGCAGATCGATGGGTTGGGGCACTGAAGCTTTCTTT. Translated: CASRSMGWGTEAFF.

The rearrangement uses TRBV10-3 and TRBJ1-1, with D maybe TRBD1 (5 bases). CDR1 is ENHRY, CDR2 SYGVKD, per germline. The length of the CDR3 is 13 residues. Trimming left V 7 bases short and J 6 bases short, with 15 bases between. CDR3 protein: CAITQSGHAEAFF. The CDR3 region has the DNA TGTGCCATCACCCAATCGGGGCACGCTGAAGCTTTCTTT.

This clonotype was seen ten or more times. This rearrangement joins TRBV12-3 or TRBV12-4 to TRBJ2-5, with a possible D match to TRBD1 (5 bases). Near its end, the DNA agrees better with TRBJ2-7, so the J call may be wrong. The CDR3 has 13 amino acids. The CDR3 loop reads CASSQGSLGEQYF. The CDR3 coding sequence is TGTGCCAGCAGTCAGGGATCTCTGGGCGAGCAGTACTTC.

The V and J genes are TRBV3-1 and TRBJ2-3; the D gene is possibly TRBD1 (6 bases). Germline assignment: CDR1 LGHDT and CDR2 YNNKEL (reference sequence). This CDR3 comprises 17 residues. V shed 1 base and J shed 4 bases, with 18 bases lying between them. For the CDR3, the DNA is TGTGCCAGCAGCCAAGCTGCGAGAGGGGGAAACGCAGATACGCAGTATTTT. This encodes CASSQAARGGNADTQYF.

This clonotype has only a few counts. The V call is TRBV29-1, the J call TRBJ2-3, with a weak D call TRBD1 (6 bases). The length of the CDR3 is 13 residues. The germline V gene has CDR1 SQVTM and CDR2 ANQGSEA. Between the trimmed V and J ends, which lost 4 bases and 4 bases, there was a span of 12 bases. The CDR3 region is CSVGRPGADTQYF. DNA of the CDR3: TGCAGCGTTGGAAGACCAGGGGCAGATACGCAGTATTTT.

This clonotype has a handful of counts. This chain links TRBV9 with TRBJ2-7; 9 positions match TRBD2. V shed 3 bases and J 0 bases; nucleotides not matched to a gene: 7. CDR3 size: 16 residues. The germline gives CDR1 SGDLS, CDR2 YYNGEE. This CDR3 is CASSAGLAPTSYEQYF. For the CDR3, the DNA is TGTGCCAGCAGCGCGGGACTAGCCCCCACCTCCTACGAGCAGTACTTC.

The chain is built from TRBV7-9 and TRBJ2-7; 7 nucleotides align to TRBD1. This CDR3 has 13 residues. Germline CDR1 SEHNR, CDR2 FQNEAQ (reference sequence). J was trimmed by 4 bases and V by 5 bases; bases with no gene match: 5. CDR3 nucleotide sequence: TGTGCCAGCAGCCAGACAGGGAAATACGAGCAGTACTTC. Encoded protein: CASSQTGKYEQYF.

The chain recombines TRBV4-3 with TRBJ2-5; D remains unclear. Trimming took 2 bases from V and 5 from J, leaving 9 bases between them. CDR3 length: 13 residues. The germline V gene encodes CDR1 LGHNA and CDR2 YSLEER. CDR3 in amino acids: CASSQNSDETQYF. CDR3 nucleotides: TGCGCCAGCAGCCAAAACAGCGATGAGACCCAGTACTTC.

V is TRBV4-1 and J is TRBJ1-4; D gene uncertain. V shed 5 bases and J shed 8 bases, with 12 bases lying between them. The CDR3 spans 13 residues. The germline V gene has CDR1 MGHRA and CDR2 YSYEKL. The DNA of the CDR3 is TGCGCCAGCAGCTCAATATCGTTGGAAAAACTGTTTTTT. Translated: CASSSISLEKLFF.

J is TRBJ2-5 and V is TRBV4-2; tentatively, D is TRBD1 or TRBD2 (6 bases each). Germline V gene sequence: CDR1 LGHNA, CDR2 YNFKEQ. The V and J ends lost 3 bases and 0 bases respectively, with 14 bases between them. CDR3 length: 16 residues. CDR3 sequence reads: CASSHEGGQYQETQYF. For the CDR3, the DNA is TGTGCCAGCAGCCATGAGGGGGGTCAGTACCAAGAGACCCAGTACTTC.

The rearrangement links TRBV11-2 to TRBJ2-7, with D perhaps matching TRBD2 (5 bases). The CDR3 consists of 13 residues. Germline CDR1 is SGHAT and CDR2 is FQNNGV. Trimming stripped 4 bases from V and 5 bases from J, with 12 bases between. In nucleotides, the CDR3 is TGTGCCAGCAGCTCAAGATCGGGAAACGAGCAGTACTTC. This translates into CASSSRSGNEQYF.

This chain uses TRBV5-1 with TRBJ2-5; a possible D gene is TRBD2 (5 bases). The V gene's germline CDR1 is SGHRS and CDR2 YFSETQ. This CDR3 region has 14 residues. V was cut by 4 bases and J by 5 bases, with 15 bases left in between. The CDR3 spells CASSMTPGGETQYF. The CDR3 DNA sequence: TGCGCCAGCAGCATGACTCCAGGAGGCGAGACCCAGTACTTC.

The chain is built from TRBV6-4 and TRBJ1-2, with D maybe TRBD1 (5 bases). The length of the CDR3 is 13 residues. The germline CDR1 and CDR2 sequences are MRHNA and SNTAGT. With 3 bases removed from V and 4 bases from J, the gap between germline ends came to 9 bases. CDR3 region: CASSERGTYGYTF. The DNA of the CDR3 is TGTGCCAGCAGTGAAAGGGGCACCTATGGCTACACCTTC.

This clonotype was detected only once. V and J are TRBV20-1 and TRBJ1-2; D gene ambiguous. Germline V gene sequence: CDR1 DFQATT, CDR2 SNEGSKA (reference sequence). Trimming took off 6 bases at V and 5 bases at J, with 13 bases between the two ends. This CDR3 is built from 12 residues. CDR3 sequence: CSATHQRYGYTF. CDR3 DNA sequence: TGCAGTGCCACCCATCAACGGTATGGCTACACCTTC.

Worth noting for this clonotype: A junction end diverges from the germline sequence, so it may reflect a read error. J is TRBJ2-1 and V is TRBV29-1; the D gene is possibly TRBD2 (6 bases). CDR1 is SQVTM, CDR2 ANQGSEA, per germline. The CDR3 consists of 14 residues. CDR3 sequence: CSVEYAGPYNEQLF. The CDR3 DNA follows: TGCAGCGTTGAATACGCGGGGCCCTACAATGAGCAGCTCTTC.

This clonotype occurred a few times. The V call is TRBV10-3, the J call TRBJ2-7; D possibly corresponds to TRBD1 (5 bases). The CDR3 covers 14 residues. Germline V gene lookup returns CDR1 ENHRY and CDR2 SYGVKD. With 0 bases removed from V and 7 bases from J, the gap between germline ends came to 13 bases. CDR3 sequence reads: CAISESGAATEQYF. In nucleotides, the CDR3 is TGTGCCATCAGTGAGTCAGGGGCTGCCACTGAGCAGTACTTC.

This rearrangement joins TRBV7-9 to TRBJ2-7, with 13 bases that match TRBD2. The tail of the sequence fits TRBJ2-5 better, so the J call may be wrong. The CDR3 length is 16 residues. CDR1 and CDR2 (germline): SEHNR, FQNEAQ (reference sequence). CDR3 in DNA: TGTGCCAGCACCCTCCAACTAGCGGGGGGGCTGGAGACCCAGTACTTC. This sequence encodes CASTLQLAGGLETQYF.

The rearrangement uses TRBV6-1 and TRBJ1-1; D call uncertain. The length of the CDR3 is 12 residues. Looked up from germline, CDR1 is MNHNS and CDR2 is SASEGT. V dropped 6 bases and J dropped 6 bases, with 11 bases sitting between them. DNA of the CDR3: TGTGCCAGCAGGTACATCGGATCTGAAGCTTTCTTT. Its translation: CASRYIGSEAFF.